This TCR beta chain was documented in a study of shared clonotypes between healthy human individuals (dated by TCRdb to about 2020). Turning to the overall study: The cohort comprised a couple of women and a few men aged 18 to 49 years. For each donor, three plates each were used for CD4 naive and CD4 memory, two plates were used for CD8 naive, and one plate was used for CD8 memory. The study deeply sequenced blood TCR repertoires of five healthy adults to estimate repertoire size and the extent of clonotype sharing between individuals. Libraries were prepared and TCR repertoires were sequenced by different laboratories using diverse techniques, in order to increase sequencing depth and limit assay-specific biases. Per donor, leukapheresis produced somewhere between about 0.85 and 10 billion PBMCs. General findings and caveats noted by the study authors: Incomplete sequencing was indicated by rarefaction of sorted-subset datasets, despite the large sequencing depth. Pairwise subsampling indicated that sequencing depth was expected to affect the degree of clonotype sharing among donors. Because the study included a small number of donors, the genetic and exposure-history diversity represented was limited. Sampling was limited to blood, and TCR repertoires in tissue likely differ from TCR repertoires in blood. Across a few donors, approximately 4.9% of naive CD4, approximately 3.5% of naive CD8, roughly 2.3% of memory CD4, and under 0.45% of memory CD8 clonotypes were shared. Compared with non-shared clonotypes, the clonotypes found in all four sorted-subset donors had higher generation probabilities. Larger estimated clonotype richness was generally found for naive subsets than for memory subsets.

Donors were healthy HIV-negative adults with no recently reported acute infections or vaccinations. Every donor was a Caucasian adult residing in Nashville, Tennessee, USA. CD4+ T cells were enriched by magnetic negative selection; naive cells were then positively selected on CD45RA, and the negative fraction formed the memory subset. Blood was collected by leukapheresis, and PBMCs were isolated by Ficoll-Histopaque density gradient centrifugation and then cryopreserved in liquid nitrogen vapor phase. Analytical flow cytometry was used to check the purity and quantity of each magnetically sorted T cell population. Each sorted fraction had its genomic DNA isolated and then quantified by UV absorbance on a Nanodrop 2000c. Using the deep immunoSEQ assay, TCR CDR3 regions were amplified from genomic DNA by multiplex PCR. Extracted genomic DNA from each cell subset was distributed evenly across all wells of several immunoSEQ 96-well plates, and each plate was treated as a replicate. For sorted subsets, each replicate PCR was loaded with 150 to 250 ng genomic DNA, equivalent to 30,000 or so T cell genomes. The purified libraries were quantified using a Qubit 3.0 fluorometer, sized with a Bioanalyzer 2100, and then quantified again using the KAPA Library Quantification kit. Each immunoSEQ 96-well plate was sequenced on its own single-read 150-cycle Illumina NextSeq 550 flow cell. In the original analysis: Because only junctional sequences without quality scores were contained in the immunoSEQ output, filtering matching that applied to full-length reads could not be performed. To assign V/J genes and CDR3, sequences were annotated using PyIR, a Python wrapper for IgBLAST v1.9, with IMGT germline references. Reads with weak V/J assignments (E-value above 1e-6), missing CDR3, stop codons, out-of-frame junctions, or ambiguous translated residues were removed. V3J clonotypes were defined by identical inferred V gene, J gene, and CDR3 amino acid sequence. To compute the percentage overlap between repertoires, the number of shared unique clonotypes was divided by the size of the smaller repertoire. Richness of each repertoire was evaluated using RTK rarefaction, the Chao1 estimator, and Recon v2.1 estimates of unobserved clonotypes. For all TCRbeta clonotypes obtained by the gDNA method from a handful of donors, generation probabilities were computed with OLGA. Not all clones reach the TCRdb copy of this immuneACCESS table, which keeps in-frame sequences only. Checked studies attribute under half of the gap to unresolved V genes and leave the rest unexplained. The V and J calls and clone size are taken from that table; D and trimming were inferred from the DNA. The sample has around 340,000 clones on record, more than 60% of them singletons. 10% of the sample lies in the top ten.

CDR1 and CDR2, looked up from the germline V gene, are MNHEY and SVGAGI. The V end loses 2 bases and the J end loses 8 bases, and a stretch of 6 bases separates them. Including cysteine and phenylalanine, the CDR3 has 12 amino acids. The CDR3 DNA has 36 bases and is translated from base 1. Remarks on this clone: The clone's antigen remains unknown. No qualities accompany the bases; no much larger clone lies one base away. This sample also contains other DNA sequences that code for the same CDR3.

Recombination linked TRBV6-5 to TRBJ2-2, and possibly TRBD1, on 5 matching bases. Sequencing was carried out using memory CD4+ T cells sorted from blood. The cell subset or site label on this specimen signifies: CD45RA-negative fraction. This TCR derives from a man aged 25-45 years in good health. The bases are TGTGCCAGCAGTTACCAGGGTGGGGAGCTGTTTTTT. Its product reads: CASSYQGGELFF.